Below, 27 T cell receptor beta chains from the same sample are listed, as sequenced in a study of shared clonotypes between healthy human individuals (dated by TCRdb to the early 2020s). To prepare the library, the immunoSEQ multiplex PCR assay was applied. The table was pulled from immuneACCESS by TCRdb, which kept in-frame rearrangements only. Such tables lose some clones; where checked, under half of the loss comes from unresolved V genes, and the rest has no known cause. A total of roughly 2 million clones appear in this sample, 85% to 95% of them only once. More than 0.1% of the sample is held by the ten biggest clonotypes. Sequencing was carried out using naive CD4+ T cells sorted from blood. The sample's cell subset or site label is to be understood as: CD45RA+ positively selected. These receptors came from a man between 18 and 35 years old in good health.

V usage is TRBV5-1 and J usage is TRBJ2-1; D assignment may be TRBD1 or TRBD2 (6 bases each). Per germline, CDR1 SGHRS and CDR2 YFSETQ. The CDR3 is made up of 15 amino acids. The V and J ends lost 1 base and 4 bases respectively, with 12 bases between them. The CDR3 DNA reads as TGCGCCAGCAGCTTGAGGGGGACTCTGTACAATGAGCAGTTCTTC. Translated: CASSLRGTLYNEQFF. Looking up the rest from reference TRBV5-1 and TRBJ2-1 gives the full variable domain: KAGVTQTPRYLIKTRGQQVTLSCSPISGHRSVSWYQQTPGQGLQFLFEYFSETQRNKGNFPGRFSGRQFSNSRSEMNVSTLELGDSALYLCASSLRGTLYNEQFFGPGTRLTVL.

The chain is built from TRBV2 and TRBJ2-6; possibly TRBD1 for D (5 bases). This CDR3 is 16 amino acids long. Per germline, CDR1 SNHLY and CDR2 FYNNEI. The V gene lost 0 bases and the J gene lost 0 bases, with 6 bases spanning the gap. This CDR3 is CASSEAGDSGANVLTF. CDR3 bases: TGTGCCAGCAGTGAAGCAGGGGACTCTGGGGCCAACGTCCTGACTTTC. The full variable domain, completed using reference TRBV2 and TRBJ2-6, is EPEVTQTPSHQVTQMGQEVILRCVPISNHLYFYWYRQILGQKVEFLVSFYNNEISEKSEIFDDQFSVERPDGSNFTLKIRSTKLEDSAMYFCASSEAGDSGANVLTFGAGSRLTVL.

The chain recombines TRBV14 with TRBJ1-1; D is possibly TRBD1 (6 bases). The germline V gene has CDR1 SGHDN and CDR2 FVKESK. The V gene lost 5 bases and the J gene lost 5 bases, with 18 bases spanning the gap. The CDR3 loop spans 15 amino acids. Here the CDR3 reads CASSFGGMLVTEAFF. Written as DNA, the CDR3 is TGTGCCAGCAGCTTCGGGGGCATGTTGGTAACTGAAGCTTTCTTT.

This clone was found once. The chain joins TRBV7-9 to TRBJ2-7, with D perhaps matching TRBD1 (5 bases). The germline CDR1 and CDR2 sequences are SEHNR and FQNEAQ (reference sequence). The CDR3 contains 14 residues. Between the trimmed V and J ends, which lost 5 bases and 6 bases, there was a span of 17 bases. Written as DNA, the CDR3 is TGTGCCAGCAGCCCCATGGGGTCAGACAGCGAGCAGTACTTC. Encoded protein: CASSPMGSDSEQYF.

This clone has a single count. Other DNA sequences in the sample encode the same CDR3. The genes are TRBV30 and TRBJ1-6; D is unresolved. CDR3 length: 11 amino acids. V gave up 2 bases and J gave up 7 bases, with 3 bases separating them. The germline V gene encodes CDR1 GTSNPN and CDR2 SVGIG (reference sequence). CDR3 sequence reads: CAWSLNSPLHF. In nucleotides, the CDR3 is TGTGCCTGGAGTCTCAATTCACCCCTCCACTTT.

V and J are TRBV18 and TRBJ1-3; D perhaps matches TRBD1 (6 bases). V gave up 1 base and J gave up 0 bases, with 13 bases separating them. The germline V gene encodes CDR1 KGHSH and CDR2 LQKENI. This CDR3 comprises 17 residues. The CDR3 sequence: CASSPRSEQGSGNTIYF. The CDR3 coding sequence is TGTGCCAGCTCACCACGTTCGGAACAGGGCTCTGGAAACACCATATATTTT.

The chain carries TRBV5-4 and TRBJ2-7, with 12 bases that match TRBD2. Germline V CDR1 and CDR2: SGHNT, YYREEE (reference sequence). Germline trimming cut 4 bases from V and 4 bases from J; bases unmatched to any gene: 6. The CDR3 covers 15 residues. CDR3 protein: CASSKTSGGGYEQYF. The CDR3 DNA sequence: TGTGCCAGCAGCAAGACTAGCGGGGGCGGTTACGAGCAGTACTTC.

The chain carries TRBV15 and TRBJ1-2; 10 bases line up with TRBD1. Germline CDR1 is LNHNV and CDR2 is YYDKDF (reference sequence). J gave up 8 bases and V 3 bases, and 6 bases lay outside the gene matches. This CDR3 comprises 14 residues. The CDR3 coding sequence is TGTGCCACCAGCAGCTACGGGACAGGGGAAGGCTACACCTTC. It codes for CATSSYGTGEGYTF.

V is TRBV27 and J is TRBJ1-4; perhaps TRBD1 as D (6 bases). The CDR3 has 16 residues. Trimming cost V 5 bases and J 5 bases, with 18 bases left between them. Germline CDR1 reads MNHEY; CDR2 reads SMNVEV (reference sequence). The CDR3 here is CASSMFGGADNEKLFF. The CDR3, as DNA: TGTGCCAGCAGTATGTTTGGGGGGGCCGACAATGAAAAACTGTTTTTT.

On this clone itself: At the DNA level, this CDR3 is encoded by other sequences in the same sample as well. The CDR3 sequence is CASSEAGNYGYTF. The CDR3 DNA reads as TGTGCCAGCAGTGAGGCAGGGAACTATGGCTACACCTTC. The rearrangement uses TRBV6-1 and TRBJ1-2, with D perhaps TRBD1 (5 bases). The CDR3 has 13 residues. Trimming cost V 3 bases and J 2 bases, with 7 bases left between them. Germline loops: CDR1 MNHNS, CDR2 SASEGT.

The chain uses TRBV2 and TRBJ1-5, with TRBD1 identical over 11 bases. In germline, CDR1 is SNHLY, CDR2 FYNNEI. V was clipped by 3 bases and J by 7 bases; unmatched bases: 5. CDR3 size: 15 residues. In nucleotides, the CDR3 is TGTGCCAGCAGTGAGGACGGACAGGGGGCACAGCCCCAGCATTTT. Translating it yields CASSEDGQGAQPQHF. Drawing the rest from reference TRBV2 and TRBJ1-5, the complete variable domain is EPEVTQTPSHQVTQMGQEVILRCVPISNHLYFYWYRQILGQKVEFLVSFYNNEISEKSEIFDDQFSVERPDGSNFTLKIRSTKLEDSAMYFCASSEDGQGAQPQHFGDGTRLSIL.

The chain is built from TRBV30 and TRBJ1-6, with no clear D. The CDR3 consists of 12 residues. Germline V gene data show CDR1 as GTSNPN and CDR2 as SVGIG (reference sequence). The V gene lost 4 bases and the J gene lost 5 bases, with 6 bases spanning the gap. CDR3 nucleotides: TGTGCCTGGACCTACAATAATTCACCCCTCCACTTT. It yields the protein CAWTYNNSPLHF.

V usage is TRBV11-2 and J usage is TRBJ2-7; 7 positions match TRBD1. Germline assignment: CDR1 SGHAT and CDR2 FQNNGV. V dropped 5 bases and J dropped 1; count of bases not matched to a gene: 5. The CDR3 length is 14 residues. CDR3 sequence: CASSRQGTSYEQYF. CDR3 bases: TGTGCCAGCAGCAGACAGGGAACTTCCTACGAGCAGTACTTC.

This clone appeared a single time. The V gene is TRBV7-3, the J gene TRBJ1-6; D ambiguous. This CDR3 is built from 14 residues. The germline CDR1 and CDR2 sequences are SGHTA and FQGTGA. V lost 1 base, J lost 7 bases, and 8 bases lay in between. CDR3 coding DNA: TGTGCCAGCAGCTTAAACCCACCCAATTCACCCCTCCACTTT. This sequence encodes CASSLNPPNSPLHF.

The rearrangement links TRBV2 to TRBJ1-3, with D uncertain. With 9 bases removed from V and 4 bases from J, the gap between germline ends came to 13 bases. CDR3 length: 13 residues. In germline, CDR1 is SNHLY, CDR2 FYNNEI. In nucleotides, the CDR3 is TGTGCCAGTGTGGGGTCACCCGGAAACACCATATATTTT. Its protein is CASVGSPGNTIYF. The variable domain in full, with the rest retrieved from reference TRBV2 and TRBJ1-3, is EPEVTQTPSHQVTQMGQEVILRCVPISNHLYFYWYRQILGQKVEFLVSFYNNEISEKSEIFDDQFSVERPDGSNFTLKIRSTKLEDSAMYFCASVGSPGNTIYFGEGSWLTVV.

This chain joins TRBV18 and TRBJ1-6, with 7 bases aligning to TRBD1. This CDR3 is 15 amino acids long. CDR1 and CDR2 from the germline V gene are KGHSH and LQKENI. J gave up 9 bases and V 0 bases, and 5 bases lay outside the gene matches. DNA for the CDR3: TGTGCCAGCTCACCACCAAGCAGGGGGGGTTCACCCCTCCACTTT. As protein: CASSPPSRGGSPLHF.

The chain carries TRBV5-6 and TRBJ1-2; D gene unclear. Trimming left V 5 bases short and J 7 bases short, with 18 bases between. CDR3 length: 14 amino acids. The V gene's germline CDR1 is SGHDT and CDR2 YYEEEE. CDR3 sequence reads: CASSTGSFIFGYTF. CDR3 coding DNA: TGTGCCAGCAGTACCGGGTCTTTTATTTTTGGCTACACCTTC.

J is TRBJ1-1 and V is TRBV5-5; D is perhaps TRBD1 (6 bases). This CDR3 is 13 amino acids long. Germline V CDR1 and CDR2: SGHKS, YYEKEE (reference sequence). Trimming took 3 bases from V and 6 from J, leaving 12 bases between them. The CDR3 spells CASSWQGTSEAFF. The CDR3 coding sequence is TGTGCCAGCAGCTGGCAGGGGACCTCTGAAGCTTTCTTT.

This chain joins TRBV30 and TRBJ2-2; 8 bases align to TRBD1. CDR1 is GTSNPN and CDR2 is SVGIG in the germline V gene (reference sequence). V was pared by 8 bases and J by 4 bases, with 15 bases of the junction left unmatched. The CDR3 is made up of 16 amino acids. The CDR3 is CAGNWWAGGSTGELFF. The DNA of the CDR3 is TGTGCCGGAAACTGGTGGGCAGGGGGCAGCACCGGGGAGCTGTTTTTT.

The CDR3 spells CASSYSRGRQGYTF. Here the CDR3 DNA reads TGTGCCAGCAGTTACTCCCGTGGCAGGCAAGGCTACACCTTC. The V gene is TRBV6-5, the J gene TRBJ1-2; D call uncertain. Looked up from germline, CDR1 is MNHEY and CDR2 is SVGAGI. V lost 0 bases to trimming and J lost 8 bases, with 13 bases between them. CDR3 length: 14 amino acids.

CDR3 DNA sequence: TGTGCCAGCAGTGAAAGTGATGCCATGAACACTGAAGCTTTCTTT. Protein sequence: CASSESDAMNTEAFF. V and J are TRBV2 and TRBJ1-1; no firm D call. CDR1 and CDR2 from the germline V gene are SNHLY and FYNNEI. The CDR3 extends over 15 amino acids. V was pared by 2 bases and J by 0 bases, with 10 bases between.

The CDR3 nucleotides are TGTGCCAGCAGCTCTGGGGCGTATGGCTACACCTTC. This gives the protein CASSSGAYGYTF. This sequence joins TRBV28 and TRBJ1-2; tentatively, D is TRBD1 (5 bases). V was shortened by 6 bases and J by 5 bases, with 10 bases between the two germline ends. Germline CDR1 reads MDHEN; CDR2 reads SYDVKM. The CDR3 has 12 amino acids.

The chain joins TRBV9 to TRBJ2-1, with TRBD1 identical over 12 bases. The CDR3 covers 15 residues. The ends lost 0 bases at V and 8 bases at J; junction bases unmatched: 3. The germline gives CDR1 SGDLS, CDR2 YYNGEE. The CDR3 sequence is CASSVAGQGADEQFF. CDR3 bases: TGTGCCAGCAGCGTAGCGGGACAGGGGGCCGATGAGCAGTTCTTC.

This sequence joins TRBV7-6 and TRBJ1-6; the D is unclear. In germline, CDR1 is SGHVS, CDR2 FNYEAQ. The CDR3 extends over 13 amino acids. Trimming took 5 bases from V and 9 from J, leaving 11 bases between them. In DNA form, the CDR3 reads TGTGCCAGCAGCCGAGAAAGCCTTTCACCCCTCCACTTT. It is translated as CASSRESLSPLHF.

CDR3 nucleotide sequence: TGTGCCAGTAGTATTAGCTGGGATGGTGAGCAGTTCTTC. This gives the protein CASSISWDGEQFF. The V and J genes are TRBV19 and TRBJ2-1; D not resolved. The germline V gene encodes CDR1 LNHDA and CDR2 SQIVND (reference sequence). The CDR3 is made up of 13 amino acids. The V and J ends lost 3 bases and 9 bases respectively, with 12 bases between them.

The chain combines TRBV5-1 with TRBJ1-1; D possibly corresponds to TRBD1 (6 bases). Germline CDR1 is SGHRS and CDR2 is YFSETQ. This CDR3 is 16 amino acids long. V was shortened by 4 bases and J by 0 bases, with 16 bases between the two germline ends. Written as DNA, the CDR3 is TGCGCCAGCAGCATACAACAGGGTCTGGTGAACACTGAAGCTTTCTTT. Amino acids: CASSIQQGLVNTEAFF.

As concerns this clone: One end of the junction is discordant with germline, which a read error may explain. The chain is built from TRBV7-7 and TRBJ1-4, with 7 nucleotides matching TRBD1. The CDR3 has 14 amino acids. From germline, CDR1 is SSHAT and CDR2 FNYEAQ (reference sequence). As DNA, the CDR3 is TGTGCTAGCAGCTTAAACCCAGGGGGAGAAAAACTGTTTTTT. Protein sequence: CASSLNPGGEKLFF.